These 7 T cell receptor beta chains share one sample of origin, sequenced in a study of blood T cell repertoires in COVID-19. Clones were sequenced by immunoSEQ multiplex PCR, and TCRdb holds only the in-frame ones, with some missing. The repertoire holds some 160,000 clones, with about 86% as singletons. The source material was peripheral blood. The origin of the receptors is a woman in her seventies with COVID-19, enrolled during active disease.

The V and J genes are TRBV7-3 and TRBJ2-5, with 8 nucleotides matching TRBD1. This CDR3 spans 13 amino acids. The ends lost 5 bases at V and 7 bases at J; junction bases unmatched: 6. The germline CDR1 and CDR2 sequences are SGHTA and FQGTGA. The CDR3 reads CASSTTGGGTQYF. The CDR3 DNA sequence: TGTGCCAGCAGCACCACAGGGGGAGGGACCCAGTACTTC.

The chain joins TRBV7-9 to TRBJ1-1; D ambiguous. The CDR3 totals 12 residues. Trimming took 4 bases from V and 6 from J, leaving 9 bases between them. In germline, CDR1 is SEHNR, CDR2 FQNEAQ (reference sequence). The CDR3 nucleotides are TGTGCCAGCAGCTCGACTGTCGCTGAAGCTTTCTTT. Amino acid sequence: CASSSTVAEAFF.

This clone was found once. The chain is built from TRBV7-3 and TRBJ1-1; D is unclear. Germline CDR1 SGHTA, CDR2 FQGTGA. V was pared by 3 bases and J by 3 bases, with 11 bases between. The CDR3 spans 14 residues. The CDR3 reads CASSFEGGHTEAFF. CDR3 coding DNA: TGTGCCAGCAGCTTCGAGGGAGGCCACACTGAAGCTTTCTTT. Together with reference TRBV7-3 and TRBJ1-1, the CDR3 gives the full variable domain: GAGVSQTPSNKVTEKGKYVELRCDPISGHTALYWYRQSLGQGPEFLIYFQGTGAADDSGLPNDRFFAVRPEGSVSTLKIQRTERGDSAVYLCASSFEGGHTEAFFGQGTRLTVV.

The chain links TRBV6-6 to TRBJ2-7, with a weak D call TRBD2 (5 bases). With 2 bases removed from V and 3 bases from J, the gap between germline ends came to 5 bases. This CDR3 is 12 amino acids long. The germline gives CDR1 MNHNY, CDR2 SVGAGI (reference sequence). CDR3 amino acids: CASSYRGYEQYF. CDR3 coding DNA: TGTGCCAGCAGTTACCGGGGCTACGAGCAGTACTTC.

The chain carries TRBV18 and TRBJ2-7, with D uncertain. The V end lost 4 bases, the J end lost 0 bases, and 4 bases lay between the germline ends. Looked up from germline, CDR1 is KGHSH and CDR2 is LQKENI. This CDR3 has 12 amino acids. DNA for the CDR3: TGTGCCAGCTCACAATACTCCTACGAGCAGTACTTC. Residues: CASSQYSYEQYF.

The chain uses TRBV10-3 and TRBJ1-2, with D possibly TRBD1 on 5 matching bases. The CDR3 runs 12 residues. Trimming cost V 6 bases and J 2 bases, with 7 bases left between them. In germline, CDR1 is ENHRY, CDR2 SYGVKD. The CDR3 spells CAISDRNYGYTF. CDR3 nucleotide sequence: TGTGCCATCAGCGACAGAAACTATGGCTACACCTTC.

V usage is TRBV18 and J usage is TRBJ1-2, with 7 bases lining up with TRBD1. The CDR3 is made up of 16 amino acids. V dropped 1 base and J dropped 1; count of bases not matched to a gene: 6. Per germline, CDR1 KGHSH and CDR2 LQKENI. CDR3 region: CASSPLLTGDNYGYTF. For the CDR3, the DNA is TGTGCCAGCTCACCACTGTTAACAGGGGATAACTATGGCTACACCTTC.